These 11 T cell receptor beta chains share one sample of origin, sequenced in a study of T cells in Graves' hyperthyroidism and ophthalmopathy. Amplification of TCR beta CDR3 regions was performed using RNA transcripts as template. Using the HTBI primer set, a first-round RT-PCR was run on the TCR CDR3. TCRdb reprocessed the multiplex PCR reads with MiXCR, giving one entry per CDR3 protein. The sample has about 690,000 distinct CDR3 sequences; 17% are singletons. Sequenced input: blood. These receptors were taken from a man aged 45-60 years with Graves' hyperthyroidism.

This clonotype was seen a single time. This chain links TRBV18 with TRBJ2-1; D is unresolved. Germline V CDR1 and CDR2: KGHSH, LQKENI. The CDR3 runs to 15 residues. V was cut by 3 bases and J by 0 bases, with 9 bases left in between. CDR3 loop: CASSPSWGSYNEQFF. The CDR3 DNA is TGTGCCAGCTCACCGTCCTGGGGCTCCTACAATGAGCAGTTCTTC.

The chain couples TRBV28 to TRBJ1-2; D unresolved. This CDR3 comprises 11 residues. With 3 bases removed from V and 7 bases from J, the gap between germline ends came to 6 bases. The germline CDR1 and CDR2 sequences are MDHEN and SYDVKM. CDR3: CASSLSSGYTF. For the CDR3, the DNA is TGTGCCAGCAGTTTGTCTTCTGGCTACACCTTC.

This clonotype was seen only a few times. The rearrangement uses TRBV18 and TRBJ2-5; D is uncertain. Trimming took off 3 bases at V and 4 bases at J, with 6 bases between the two ends. The V gene's germline CDR1 is KGHSH and CDR2 LQKENI. The CDR3 totals 12 residues. The CDR3 reads CASSPMGETQYF. The CDR3 DNA is TGTGCCAGCTCACCTATGGGAGAGACCCAGTACTTC.

V gene TRBV19 combines with J gene TRBJ2-7; 12 bases fit TRBD1. CDR1 LNHDA and CDR2 SQIVND come from the germline V gene (reference sequence). This CDR3 has 16 amino acids. The V segment lost 7 bases and the J segment 5 bases; nucleotides outside the gene matches: 12. The DNA for the CDR3 is TGTGCCAGTACCATGTCCGGGACAGGGGGCATCGACGAGCAGTACTTC. This gives the protein CASTMSGTGGIDEQYF.

This clonotype was detected only a few times. The chain couples TRBV24-1 to TRBJ2-7; D gene uncertain. CDR3 size: 11 residues. In germline, CDR1 is KGHDR, CDR2 SFDVKD. The germline V and J ends were trimmed by 9 bases and 6 bases, with 11 bases remaining between them. The CDR3 bases are TGTGCCACCTCATTCAACAGCGAGCAGTACTTC. Translation gives CATSFNSEQYF.

The chain carries TRBV30 and TRBJ2-5; the D gene is possibly TRBD2 (6 bases). The CDR3 contains 15 residues. V was pared by 0 bases and J by 4 bases, with 15 bases between. Germline CDR1 and CDR2: GTSNPN and SVGIG (reference sequence). CDR3 coding DNA: TGTGCCTGGAGTGTAGGAGGGGCTGCGGGAGAGACCCAGTACTTC. Translation: CAWSVGGAAGETQYF.

The chain carries TRBV6-1 and TRBJ1-5; D unclear. Between the trimmed V and J ends, which lost 7 bases and 2 bases, there was a span of 9 bases. CDR3 length equals 13 residues. Per germline, CDR1 MNHNS and CDR2 SASEGT. The CDR3 here is CASTAQGNQPQHF. CDR3 nucleotides: TGTGCCAGCACCGCTCAGGGCAATCAGCCCCAGCATTTT.

This chain joins TRBV7-3 and TRBJ2-5; TRBD2 matches 7 bases. V was pared by 1 base and J by 1 base, with 9 bases of the junction left unmatched. There are 17 residues in the CDR3. Germline CDR1 SGHTA, CDR2 FQGTGA. The CDR3 spells CASSLSSGGGGQETQYF. CDR3 nucleotides: TGTGCCAGCAGCTTAAGTTCGGGTGGGGGGGGCCAAGAGACCCAGTACTTC.

This clonotype was picked up a small number of times. The genes are TRBV7-6 and TRBJ1-2, with 11 bases identical to TRBD1. Germline values: CDR1 SGHVS, CDR2 FNYEAQ. The CDR3 contains 13 residues. The trim removed 4 bases at V and 8 bases at J, leaving 3 bases unmatched. In nucleotides, the CDR3 is TGTGCCAGCAGCTGGGGACAGGGGGAAGGCTACACCTTC. Its protein product is CASSWGQGEGYTF.

V gene TRBV14 combines with J gene TRBJ1-2; weak D call: TRBD1 (5 bases). The germline gives CDR1 SGHDN, CDR2 FVKESK. This CDR3 contains 18 residues. Trimming removed 2 bases at V and 3 bases at J, with 22 bases between. The CDR3 region has the DNA TGTGCCAGCAGCCAACATCCCAGGGACTTCCTAGGCGACTATGGCTACACCTTC. Its protein product is CASSQHPRDFLGDYGYTF.

The table lists this clonotype with many counts. This sequence joins TRBV19 and TRBJ1-2; 8 bases fit TRBD1. Germline assignment: CDR1 LNHDA and CDR2 SQIVND (reference sequence). V lost 9 bases, J lost 3 bases, and 12 bases stayed unmatched. The CDR3 loop spans 15 amino acids. CDR3 sequence reads: CARGTGPSTYYGYTF. The DNA of the CDR3 is TGTGCCAGGGGGACAGGACCCAGTACCTACTATGGCTACACCTTC.